A selection of T cell receptor beta chains follows, all from one sample in a study of cytomegalovirus exposure and HLA in healthy donors. Some clones are missing from TCRdb's copy, which holds only in-frame ones; the method was immunoSEQ multiplex PCR. Of some 190,000 clones listed, about 85% are singletons. The specimen was PBMCs. These receptors came from a boy aged 2-15 years in good health and CMV-seronegative. The conserved cysteine and the conserved F or W are not part of the CDR3 here. Each record gives: CDR3 protein, V gene, J gene, D gene. D genes are given only for firm matches.

CDR3 protein: ATSRDHRNTEAF
V gene: TRBV15
J gene: TRBJ1-1
D gene: -

CDR3 protein: ASSDQVGQTTEAF
V gene: TRBV10-1
J gene: TRBJ1-1
D gene: -

CDR3 protein: ASRTGGIGDTEAF
V gene: TRBV5-1
J gene: TRBJ1-1
D gene: TRBD1

CDR3 protein: ASSDEVWGPGTEAF
V gene: TRBV2
J gene: TRBJ1-1
D gene: -

CDR3 protein: SARGRGQF
V gene: TRBV20-1
J gene: TRBJ2-1
D gene: -

CDR3 protein: ASSPYNEQF
V gene: TRBV2
J gene: TRBJ2-1
D gene: -

CDR3 protein: ASRPISGKNSGANVLT
V gene: TRBV11-2
J gene: TRBJ2-6
D gene: -

CDR3 protein: ASSQNAGTGYYNEQF
V gene: TRBV27
J gene: TRBJ2-1
D gene: TRBD1

CDR3 protein: ASSLDGSGNTIY
V gene: TRBV11-3
J gene: TRBJ1-3
D gene: -

CDR3 protein: ASAVTNTEAF
V gene: TRBV2
J gene: TRBJ1-1
D gene: -

CDR3 protein: ASSTGDRTQETQY
V gene: TRBV19
J gene: TRBJ2-5
D gene: TRBD1

CDR3 protein: ASSPGTTTFTDTQY
V gene: TRBV9
J gene: TRBJ2-3
D gene: -

CDR3 protein: ASRSDRGNYGYT
V gene: TRBV11-2
J gene: TRBJ1-2
D gene: TRBD1

CDR3 protein: ASSLAANYGYT
V gene: TRBV5-1
J gene: TRBJ1-2
D gene: -